This T cell receptor beta chain was identified in a study of human T cells and chemical hapten exposure. Study-wide results and caveats: TCRs at high frequency, those above 1 in 1000, did not change with DPC sensitization. Controls had significantly fewer large CDR3 similarity clusters than were formed by expanded TCRs.

Sample time point: patch test 1, 2 weeks after DPC sensitization. Documented treatment: therapeutic diphenylcyclopropenone sensitization with weekly scalp DPC. Donation of samples came from alopecia patients who were 18 to 70 years old and suitable for DPC. At least ten counts were recorded for this clonotype. Its antigen is unknown. The study used a library that attached unique molecular identifiers to individual cDNA molecules. One entry per CDR3 protein, called by TCRdb with MiXCR from the RACE reads. This sample has 350,000 or so distinct CDR3 sequences; under 8% occur once, and the top ten carry around 8.2%. This specimen consisted of whole blood, obtained in connection with sensitization to the hapten diphenylcyclopropenone (DPC). The TCR originated in a woman between 18 and 29 years old with alopecia areata. Some clones in this sample may be carry-over from other donors' samples.

CDR3 DNA: TGCAGCGTTGAATCGGGGGGGGCCGGCGAGCAGTACTTC. Its translation: CSVESGGAGEQYF. This chain links TRBV29-1 with TRBJ2-7; 8 bases line up with TRBD2. The trim removed 2 bases at V and 6 bases at J, leaving 6 bases unmatched. Per germline, CDR1 SQVTM and CDR2 ANQGSEA. The CDR3 runs to 13 residues.